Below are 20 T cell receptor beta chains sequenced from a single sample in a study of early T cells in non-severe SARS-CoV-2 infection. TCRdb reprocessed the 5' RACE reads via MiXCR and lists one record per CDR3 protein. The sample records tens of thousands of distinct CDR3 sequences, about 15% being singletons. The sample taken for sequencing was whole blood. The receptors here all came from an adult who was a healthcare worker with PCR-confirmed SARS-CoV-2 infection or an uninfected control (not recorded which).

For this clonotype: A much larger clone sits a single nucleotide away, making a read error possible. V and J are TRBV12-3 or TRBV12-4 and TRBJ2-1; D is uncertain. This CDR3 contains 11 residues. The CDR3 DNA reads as TGTGCCAGCCGAATCGACAATGGGCAGTTCTTC. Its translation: CASRIDNGQFF.

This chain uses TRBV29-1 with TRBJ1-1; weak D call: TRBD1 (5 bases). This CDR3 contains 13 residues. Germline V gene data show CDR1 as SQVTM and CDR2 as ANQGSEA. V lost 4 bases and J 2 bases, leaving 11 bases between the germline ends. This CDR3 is CSVGAGVNTEAFF. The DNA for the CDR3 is TGCAGCGTTGGGGCGGGGGTCAACACTGAAGCTTTCTTT.

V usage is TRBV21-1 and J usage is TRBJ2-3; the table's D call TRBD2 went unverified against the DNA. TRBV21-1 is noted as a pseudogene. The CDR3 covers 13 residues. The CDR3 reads CASSKRRRDTQYF. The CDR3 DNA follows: TGTGCCAGCAGCAAAAGGAGGAGGGATACGCAGTATTTT.

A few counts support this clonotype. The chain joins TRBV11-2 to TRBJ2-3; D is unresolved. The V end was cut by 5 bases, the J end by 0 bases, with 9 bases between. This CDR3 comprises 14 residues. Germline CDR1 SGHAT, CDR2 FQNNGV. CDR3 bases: TGTGCCAGCAGCGGGCAGCCTAGCACAGATACGCAGTATTTT. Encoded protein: CASSGQPSTDTQYF.

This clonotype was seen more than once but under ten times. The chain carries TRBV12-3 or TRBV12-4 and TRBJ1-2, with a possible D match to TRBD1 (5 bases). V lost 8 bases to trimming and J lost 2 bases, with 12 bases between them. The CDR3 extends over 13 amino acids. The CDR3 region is CASQFRGNYGYTF. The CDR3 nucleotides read TGTGCCAGCCAATTCCGGGGGAACTATGGCTACACCTTC.

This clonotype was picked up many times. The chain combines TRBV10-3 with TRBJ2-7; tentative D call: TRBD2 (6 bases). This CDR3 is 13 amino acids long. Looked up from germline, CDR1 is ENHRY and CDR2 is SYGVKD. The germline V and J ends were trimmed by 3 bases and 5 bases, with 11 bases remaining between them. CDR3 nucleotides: TGTGCCATCAGTGATAGGTCGGGGGACGAGCAGTACTTC. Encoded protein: CAISDRSGDEQYF.

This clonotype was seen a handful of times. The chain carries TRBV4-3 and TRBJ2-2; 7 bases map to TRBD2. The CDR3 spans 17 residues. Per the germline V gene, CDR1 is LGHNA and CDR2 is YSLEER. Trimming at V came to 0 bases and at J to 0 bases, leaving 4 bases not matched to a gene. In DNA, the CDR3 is TGCGCCAGCAGCCAAGATCCTAGCGGAACGAACACCGGGGAGCTGTTTTTT. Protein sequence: CASSQDPSGTNTGELFF.

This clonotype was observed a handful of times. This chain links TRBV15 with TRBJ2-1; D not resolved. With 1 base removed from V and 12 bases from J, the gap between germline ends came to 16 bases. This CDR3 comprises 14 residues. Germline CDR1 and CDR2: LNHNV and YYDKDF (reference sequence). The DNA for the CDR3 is TGTGCCACCAGCAGAGTCCCTCCCTCCGCCCGGCAGTTCTTC. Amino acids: CATSRVPPSARQFF.

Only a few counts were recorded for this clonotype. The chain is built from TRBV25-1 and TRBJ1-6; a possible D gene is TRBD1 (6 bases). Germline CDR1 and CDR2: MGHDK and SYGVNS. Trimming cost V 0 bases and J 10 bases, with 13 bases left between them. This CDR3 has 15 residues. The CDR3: CASSEYRGLDSPLHF. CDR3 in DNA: TGTGCCAGCAGTGAATACAGGGGACTAGACTCACCCCTCCACTTT.

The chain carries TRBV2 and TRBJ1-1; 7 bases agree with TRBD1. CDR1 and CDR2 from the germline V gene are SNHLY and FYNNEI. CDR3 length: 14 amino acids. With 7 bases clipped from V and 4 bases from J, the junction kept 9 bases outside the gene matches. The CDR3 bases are TGTGCCAGCAACGAAGCAGGGGGTTCCACTGAAGCTTTCTTT. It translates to CASNEAGGSTEAFF.

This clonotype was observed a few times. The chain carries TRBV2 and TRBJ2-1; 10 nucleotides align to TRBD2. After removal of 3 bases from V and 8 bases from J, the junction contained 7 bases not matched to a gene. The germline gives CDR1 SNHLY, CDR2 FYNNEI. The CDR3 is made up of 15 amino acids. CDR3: CASSDASGSGDEQFF. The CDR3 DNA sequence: TGTGCCAGCAGTGACGCTAGCGGGAGTGGCGATGAGCAGTTCTTC. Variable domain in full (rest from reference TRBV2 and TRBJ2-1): EPEVTQTPSHQVTQMGQEVILRCVPISNHLYFYWYRQILGQKVEFLVSFYNNEISEKSEIFDDQFSVERPDGSNFTLKIRSTKLEDSAMYFCASSDASGSGDEQFFGPGTRLTVL.

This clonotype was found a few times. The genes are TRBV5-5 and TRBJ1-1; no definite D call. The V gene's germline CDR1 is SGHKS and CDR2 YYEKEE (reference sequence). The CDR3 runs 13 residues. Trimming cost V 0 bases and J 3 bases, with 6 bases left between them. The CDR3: CASSLDSHTEAFF. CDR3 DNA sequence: TGTGCCAGCAGCTTGGACAGCCACACTGAAGCTTTCTTT.

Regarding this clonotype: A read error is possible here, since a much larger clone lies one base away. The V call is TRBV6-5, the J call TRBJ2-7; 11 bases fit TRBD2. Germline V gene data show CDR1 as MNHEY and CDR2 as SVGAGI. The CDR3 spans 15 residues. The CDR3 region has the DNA TGTGCCGGCAGTTACTTCCTAGCGGGAGGCTACGAGCAGTACTTC. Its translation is CAGSYFLAGGYEQYF.

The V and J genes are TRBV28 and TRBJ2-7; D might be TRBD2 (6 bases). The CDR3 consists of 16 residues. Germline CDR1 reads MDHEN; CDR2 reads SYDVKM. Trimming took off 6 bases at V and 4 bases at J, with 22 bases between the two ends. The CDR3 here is CASSQTLIPGGYEQYF. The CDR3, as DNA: TGTGCCAGCAGCCAAACCCTCATACCTGGAGGGTACGAGCAGTACTTC.

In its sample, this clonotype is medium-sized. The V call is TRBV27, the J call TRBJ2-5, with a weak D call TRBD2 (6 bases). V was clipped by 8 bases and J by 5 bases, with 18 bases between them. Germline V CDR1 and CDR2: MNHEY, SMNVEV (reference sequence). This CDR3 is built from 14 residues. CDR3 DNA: TGTGCCAGCGGGGGGACGCCTGGTTGGGAGACCCAGTACTTC. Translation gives CASGGTPGWETQYF.

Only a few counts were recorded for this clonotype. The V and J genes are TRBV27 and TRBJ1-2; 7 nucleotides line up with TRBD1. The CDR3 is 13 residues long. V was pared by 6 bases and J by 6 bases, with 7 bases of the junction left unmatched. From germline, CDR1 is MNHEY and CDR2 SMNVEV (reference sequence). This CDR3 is CASSPRTGHGYTF. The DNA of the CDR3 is TGTGCCAGCAGCCCCCGGACAGGCCATGGCTACACCTTC.

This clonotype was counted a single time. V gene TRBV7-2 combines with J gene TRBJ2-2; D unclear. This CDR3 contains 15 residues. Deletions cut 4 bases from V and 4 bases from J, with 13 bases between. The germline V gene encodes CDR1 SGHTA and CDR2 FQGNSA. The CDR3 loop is CASSSLQFSTGELFF. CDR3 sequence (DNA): TGTGCCAGCAGCTCGCTCCAGTTTAGCACCGGGGAGCTGTTTTTT.

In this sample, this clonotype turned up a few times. CDR3 residues: CSARDLVTGELFF. The CDR3 coding sequence is TGCAGTGCTAGAGATTTAGTGACCGGGGAGCTGTTTTTT. The chain combines TRBV20-1 with TRBJ2-2; D not resolved. CDR3 size: 13 residues. The V gene's germline CDR1 is DFQATT and CDR2 SNEGSKA (reference sequence). V lost 0 bases and J lost 5, with 7 bases in between.

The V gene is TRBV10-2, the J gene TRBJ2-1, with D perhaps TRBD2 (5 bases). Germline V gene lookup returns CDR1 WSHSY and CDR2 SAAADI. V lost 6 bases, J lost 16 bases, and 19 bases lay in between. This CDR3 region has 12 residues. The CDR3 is CASRGAAPAQFF. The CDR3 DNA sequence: TGCGCCAGCAGGGGAGCGGCCCCGGCTCAATTCTTC.

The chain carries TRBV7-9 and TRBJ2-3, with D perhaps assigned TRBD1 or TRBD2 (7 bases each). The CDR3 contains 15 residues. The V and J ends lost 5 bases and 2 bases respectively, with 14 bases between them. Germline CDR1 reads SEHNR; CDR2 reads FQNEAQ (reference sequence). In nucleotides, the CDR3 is TGTGCCAGCAGCCCTCAGGGGGGGGCCACAGATACGCAGTATTTT. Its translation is CASSPQGGATDTQYF. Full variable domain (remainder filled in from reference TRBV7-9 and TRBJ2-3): DTGVSQNPRHKITKRGQNVTFRCDPISEHNRLYWYRQTLGQGPEFLTYFQNEAQLEKSRLLSDRFSAERPKGSFSTLEIQRTEQGDSAMYLCASSPQGGATDTQYFGPGTRLTVL.